These 20 T cell receptor beta chains share one sample of origin, sequenced in a study of blood T cell repertoires in COVID-19. Profiling relied on immunoSEQ multiplex PCR, and the TCRdb table lists in-frame clones only, not all of them. The profile shows about 270,000 clones, around nine tenths of them singletons. What was sequenced was peripheral blood. Source of these receptors: a man between 35 and 55 years old who had recovered from COVID-19.

This chain uses TRBV4-2 with TRBJ2-1; D uncertain. Trimming took off 4 bases at V and 8 bases at J, with 6 bases between the two ends. Germline V lookup: CDR1 LGHNA, CDR2 YNFKEQ. The CDR3 consists of 11 residues. For the CDR3, the DNA is TGTGCCAGCAGCCGTGAGCATGAGCAGTTCTTC. Protein: CASSREHEQFF.

The gene calls are TRBV7-3 and TRBJ2-7; maybe TRBD2 (6 bases). The V and J ends lost 2 bases and 1 base respectively, with 12 bases between them. The length of the CDR3 is 15 residues. Germline assignment: CDR1 SGHTA and CDR2 FQGTGA. CDR3 coding DNA: TGTGCCAGCAGCTTAGGGGCGGGATTTTCCTACGAGCAGTACTTC. Translation: CASSLGAGFSYEQYF. Filled out from reference TRBV7-3 and TRBJ2-7, the complete variable domain reads GAGVSQTPSNKVTEKGKYVELRCDPISGHTALYWYRQSLGQGPEFLIYFQGTGAADDSGLPNDRFFAVRPEGSVSTLKIQRTERGDSAVYLCASSLGAGFSYEQYFGPGTRLTVT.

This chain joins TRBV12-5 and TRBJ2-3; 11 positions match TRBD2. The J segment lost 2 bases and the V segment lost 7 bases, leaving 8 bases of the junction unmatched. Germline loops: CDR1 LGHNT, CDR2 FRNRAP. The CDR3 runs to 16 residues. The CDR3: CASAKMTSGVTDTQYF. The DNA for the CDR3 is TGTGCTAGTGCCAAAATGACTAGCGGGGTCACAGATACGCAGTATTTT.

This clone has a handful of counts. The chain recombines TRBV6-2 or TRBV6-3 with TRBJ1-5; 7 bases line up with TRBD1. With V trimmed by 4 bases and J by 4 bases, 7 bases remained unmatched. This CDR3 comprises 15 residues. CDR1 and CDR2 (germline): MNHEY, SVGEGT. For the CDR3, the DNA is TGTGCCAGCAGTTCCCTCGACAGGGAGAATCAGCCCCAGCATTTT. This sequence encodes CASSSLDRENQPQHF.

V gene TRBV6-2 or TRBV6-3 combines with J gene TRBJ1-2; D perhaps matches TRBD1 (6 bases). The germline V gene encodes CDR1 MNHEY and CDR2 SVGEGT. The CDR3 contains 14 residues. Trimming took 0 bases from V and 4 from J, leaving 9 bases between them. DNA of the CDR3: TGTGCCAGCAGTTACTCGGCCAGGGGCTATGGCTACACCTTC. Its protein is CASSYSARGYGYTF.

This chain links TRBV2 with TRBJ2-7; TRBD2 matches at 12 bases. The trim removed 8 bases at V and 3 bases at J, leaving 5 bases unmatched. CDR3 length: 14 amino acids. From germline, CDR1 is SNHLY and CDR2 FYNNEI. CDR3: CASGGLAGLYEQYF. The CDR3 nucleotides read TGTGCCAGCGGGGGACTAGCGGGTCTCTACGAGCAGTACTTC. Full variable domain (outside the CDR3, taken from reference TRBV2 and TRBJ2-7): EPEVTQTPSHQVTQMGQEVILRCVPISNHLYFYWYRQILGQKVEFLVSFYNNEISEKSEIFDDQFSVERPDGSNFTLKIRSTKLEDSAMYFCASGGLAGLYEQYFGPGTRLTVT.

This sequence joins TRBV5-4 and TRBJ2-7; a weak D match, TRBD1 (5 bases). Per germline, CDR1 SGHNT and CDR2 YYREEE (reference sequence). This CDR3 is 15 amino acids long. V shed 1 base and J shed 1 base, with 12 bases lying between them. The CDR3 DNA reads TGTGCCAGCAGCTTGAAGGGTCAGGGATCCTACGAGCAGTACTTC. This sequence encodes CASSLKGQGSYEQYF.

This chain connects TRBV5-4 to TRBJ1-5; perhaps TRBD1 as D (5 bases). This CDR3 is 13 amino acids long. Trimming removed 4 bases from V and 5 bases from J, with 10 bases in between. Germline V gene data show CDR1 as SGHNT and CDR2 as YYREEE (reference sequence). In DNA, the CDR3 is TGTGCCAGCAGCCCCGGGACTGATCAGCCCCAGCATTTT. This gives the protein CASSPGTDQPQHF.

This clone has just one count. V is TRBV18 and J is TRBJ2-2, with 7 bases lining up with TRBD1. CDR1 and CDR2 (germline): KGHSH, LQKENI. The CDR3 has 12 residues. Written as DNA, the CDR3 is TGTGGGACGACAGGGTTGACCGGGGAGCTGTTTTTT. This sequence encodes CGTTGLTGELFF.

The chain combines TRBV14 with TRBJ2-3, with 8 bases matching TRBD2. Germline loops: CDR1 SGHDN, CDR2 FVKESK. Unmatched junction bases numbered 14, after V lost 5 bases and J lost 4 bases. The CDR3 length is 17 residues. The CDR3 nucleotides read TGTGCCAGCAGCTCTCCAGGTGGACTAGCTAGCGCAGATACGCAGTATTTT. The encoded protein is CASSSPGGLASADTQYF.

The chain joins TRBV19 to TRBJ1-2, with TRBD1 matching over 8 bases. Germline V lookup: CDR1 LNHDA, CDR2 SQIVND (reference sequence). V shed 6 bases and J 2 bases; nucleotides not matched to a gene: 5. This CDR3 has 14 residues. The CDR3 loop is CASRTSGGNYGYTF. The CDR3 region has the DNA TGTGCCAGTAGGACTTCAGGGGGCAACTATGGCTACACCTTC.

CDR3 sequence: CASSQDRGGVAFF. DNA for the CDR3: TGTGCCAGCAGCCAAGACAGGGGCGGCGTAGCTTTCTTT. This chain uses TRBV3-1 (or the pseudogene TRBV3-2) with TRBJ1-1, with a weak D call TRBD1 (6 bases). The length of the CDR3 is 13 residues. Germline V gene data show CDR1 as LGHDT and CDR2 as YNNKEL (reference sequence). Between the trimmed V and J ends, which lost 0 bases and 10 bases, there was a span of 12 bases.

The chain recombines TRBV4-3 with TRBJ2-1; 7 positions match TRBD1. The trim removed 0 bases at V and 3 bases at J, leaving 2 bases unmatched. Germline CDR1 and CDR2: LGHNA and YSLEER. The CDR3 is 15 amino acids. The DNA for the CDR3 is TGCGCCAGCAGCCAAGATTGGGACAGCTACAATGAGCAGTTCTTC. Its protein product is CASSQDWDSYNEQFF.

This clone was detected once. The CDR3 here is CASRSRAGDTQYF. CDR3 nucleotides: TGTGCCAGCAGATCCAGGGCCGGAGATACGCAGTATTTT. V gene TRBV2 combines with J gene TRBJ2-3; tentative D call: TRBD1 (5 bases). The CDR3 contains 13 residues. Trimming shortened V by 6 bases and J by 5 bases, and 12 bases separated the two germline ends. CDR1 and CDR2 from the germline V gene are SNHLY and FYNNEI.

For this clone: The sample contains more than one DNA sequence encoding this CDR3. CDR3 DNA: TGTGCCAGCAGCGGTTGGGGCGGACAAGAGACCCAGTACTTC. Residues: CASSGWGGQETQYF. The J gene is TRBJ2-5, the V gene TRBV9; D perhaps matches TRBD1 (5 bases). The CDR3 covers 14 residues. The V gene lost 3 bases and the J gene lost 2 bases, with 11 bases spanning the gap. Germline V gives CDR1 SGDLS, CDR2 YYNGEE.

This sequence joins TRBV4-1 and TRBJ2-7, with 14 bases that match TRBD2. Trimming removed 0 bases from V and 5 bases from J; junction bases left unmatched: 0. The CDR3 loop spans 15 amino acids. Germline V CDR1 and CDR2: MGHRA, YSYEKL. The CDR3 nucleotides read TGCGCCAGCAGCCAAGAGGGACTAGCGGGAGACGAGCAGTACTTC. This encodes CASSQEGLAGDEQYF.

V is TRBV15 and J is TRBJ2-3, with 9 bases fitting TRBD1. The germline V gene encodes CDR1 LNHNV and CDR2 YYDKDF (reference sequence). V was clipped by 5 bases and J by 6 bases; unmatched bases: 9. The CDR3 is 15 amino acids. CDR3 residues: CATSRSGQGTDTQYF. CDR3 DNA: TGTGCCACCAGCCGGTCCGGACAGGGGACGGATACGCAGTATTTT.

The chain couples TRBV11-2 to TRBJ2-7, with 10 bases identical to TRBD2. Germline V lookup: CDR1 SGHAT, CDR2 FQNNGV. After removal of 5 bases from V and 3 bases from J, the junction contained 19 bases not matched to a gene. This CDR3 region has 19 residues. Written as DNA, the CDR3 is TGTGCCAGCAGCCGTTCTCTCCCTACCCTAGCGGGAGCCTTCTACGAGCAGTACTTC. Translating it yields CASSRSLPTLAGAFYEQYF.

This clone was detected ten times or more. The rearrangement joins TRBV6-6 to TRBJ2-7; a weak D match, TRBD2 (5 bases). Between the trimmed V and J ends, which lost 4 bases and 6 bases, there was a span of 22 bases. CDR3 length: 16 residues. Germline lookup yields CDR1 MNHNY and CDR2 SVGAGI (reference sequence). CDR3 sequence reads: CASSSYRPTYRGEQYF. CDR3 DNA sequence: TGTGCCAGCAGTTCCTACCGTCCAACTTACCGGGGCGAGCAGTACTTC.

The V gene is TRBV25-1, the J gene TRBJ1-1, with TRBD1 matching 7 bases. The CDR3 has 17 amino acids. V gave up 2 bases and J gave up 5 bases; unmatched junction bases: 14. Germline V gene data show CDR1 as MGHDK and CDR2 as SYGVNS. CDR3 coding DNA: TGTGCCAGCAGTGAAACCCCAGGGGGAGGTCAGGGGACTGAAGCTTTCTTT. Protein product: CASSETPGGGQGTEAFF.